This TCR beta chain was identified in a study of blood T cell repertoires in COVID-19. Study information: Collection of acute and convalescent COVID-19 samples took place in the United States, Italy and Spain. The cDNA or gDNA used as material had been derived from T cells, B-cell-depleted T cells, or PBMCs.

Original methodology: It was from reference gene primer amplification that nucleated cell counts were estimated. Measured with immunoSEQ multiplex PCR; TCRdb has only the in-frame clones, and not every one. The DNA gave D and trimming, while V, J and clone size come from that table. The sample includes around 160,000 clones, around four fifths of them seen just once. The sample taken for sequencing was peripheral blood. The TCR originated in a human donor in a cohort sampled during active COVID-19.

CDR3 residues: CASSPGQGSTDTQYF. The DNA for the CDR3 is TGTGCCAGCTCACCGGGACAGGGGAGCACAGATACGCAGTATTTT. The gene calls are TRBV18 and TRBJ2-3; 10 nucleotides align to TRBD1. CDR1 and CDR2 from the germline V gene are KGHSH and LQKENI. V lost 3 bases, J lost 0 bases, and 0 bases stayed unmatched. The CDR3 is 15 residues long.